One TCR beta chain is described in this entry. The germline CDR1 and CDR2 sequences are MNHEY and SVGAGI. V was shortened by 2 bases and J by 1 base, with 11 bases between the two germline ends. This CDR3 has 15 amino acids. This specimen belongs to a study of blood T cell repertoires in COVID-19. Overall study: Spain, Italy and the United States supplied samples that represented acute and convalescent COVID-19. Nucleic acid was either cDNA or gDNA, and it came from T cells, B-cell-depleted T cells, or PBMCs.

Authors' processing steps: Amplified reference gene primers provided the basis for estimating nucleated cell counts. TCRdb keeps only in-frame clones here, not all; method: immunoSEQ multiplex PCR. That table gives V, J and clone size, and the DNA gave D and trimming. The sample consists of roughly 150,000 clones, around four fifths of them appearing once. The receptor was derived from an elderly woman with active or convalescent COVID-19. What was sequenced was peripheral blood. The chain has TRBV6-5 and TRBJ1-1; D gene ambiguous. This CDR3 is CASSYGSLRNTEAFF. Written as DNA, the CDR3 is TGTGCCAGCAGTTACGGGAGTTTACGGAACACTGAAGCTTTCTTT.